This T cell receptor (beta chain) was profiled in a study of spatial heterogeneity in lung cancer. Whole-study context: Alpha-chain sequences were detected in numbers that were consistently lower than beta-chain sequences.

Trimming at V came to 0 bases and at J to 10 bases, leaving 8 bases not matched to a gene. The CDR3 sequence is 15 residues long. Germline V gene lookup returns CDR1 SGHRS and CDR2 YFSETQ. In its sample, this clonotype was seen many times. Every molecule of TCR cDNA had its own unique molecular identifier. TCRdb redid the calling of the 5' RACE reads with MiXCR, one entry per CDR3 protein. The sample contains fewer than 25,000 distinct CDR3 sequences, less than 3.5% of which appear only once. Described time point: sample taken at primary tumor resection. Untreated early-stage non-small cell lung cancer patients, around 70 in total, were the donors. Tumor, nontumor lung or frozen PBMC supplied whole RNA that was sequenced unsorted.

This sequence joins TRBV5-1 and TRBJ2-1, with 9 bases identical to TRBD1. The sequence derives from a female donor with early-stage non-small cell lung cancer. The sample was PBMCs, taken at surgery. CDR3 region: CASSLGDRVSGEQFF. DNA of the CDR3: TGCGCCAGCAGCTTGGGGGACAGGGTATCGGGCGAGCAGTTCTTC.